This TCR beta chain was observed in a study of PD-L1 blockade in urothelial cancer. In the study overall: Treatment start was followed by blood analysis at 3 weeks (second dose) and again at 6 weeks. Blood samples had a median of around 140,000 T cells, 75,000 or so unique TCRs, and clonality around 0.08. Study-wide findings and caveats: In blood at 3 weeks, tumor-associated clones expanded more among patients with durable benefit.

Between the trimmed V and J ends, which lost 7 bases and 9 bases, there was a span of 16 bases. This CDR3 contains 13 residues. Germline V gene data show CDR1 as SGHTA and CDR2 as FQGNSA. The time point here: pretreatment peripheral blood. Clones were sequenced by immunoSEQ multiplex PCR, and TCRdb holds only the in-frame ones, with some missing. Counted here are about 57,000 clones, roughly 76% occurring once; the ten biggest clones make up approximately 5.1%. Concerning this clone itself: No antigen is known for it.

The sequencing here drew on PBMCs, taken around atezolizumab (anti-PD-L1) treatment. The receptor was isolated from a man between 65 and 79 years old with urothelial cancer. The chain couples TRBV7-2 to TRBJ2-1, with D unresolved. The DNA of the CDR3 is TGTGCCAGCACCCTGGGCCACAGCCGTGAGCAGTTCTTC. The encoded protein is CASTLGHSREQFF.